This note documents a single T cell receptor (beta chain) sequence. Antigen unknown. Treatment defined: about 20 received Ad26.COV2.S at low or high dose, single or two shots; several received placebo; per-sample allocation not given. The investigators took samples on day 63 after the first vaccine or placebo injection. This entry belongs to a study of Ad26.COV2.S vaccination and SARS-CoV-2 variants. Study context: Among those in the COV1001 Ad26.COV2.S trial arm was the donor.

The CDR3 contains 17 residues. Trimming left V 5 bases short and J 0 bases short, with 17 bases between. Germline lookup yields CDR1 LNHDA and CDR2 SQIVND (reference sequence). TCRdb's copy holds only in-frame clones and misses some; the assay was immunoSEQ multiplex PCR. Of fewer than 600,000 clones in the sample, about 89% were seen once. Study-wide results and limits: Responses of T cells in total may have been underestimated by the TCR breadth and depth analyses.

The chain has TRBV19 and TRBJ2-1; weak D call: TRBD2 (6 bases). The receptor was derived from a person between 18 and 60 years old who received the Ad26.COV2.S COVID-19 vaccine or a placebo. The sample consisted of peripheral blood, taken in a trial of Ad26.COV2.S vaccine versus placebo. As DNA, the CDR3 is TGTGCCAGTAGTCTCCGTCTAGCGTCAAGCTCCTACAATGAGCAGTTCTTC. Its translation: CASSLRLASSSYNEQFF.